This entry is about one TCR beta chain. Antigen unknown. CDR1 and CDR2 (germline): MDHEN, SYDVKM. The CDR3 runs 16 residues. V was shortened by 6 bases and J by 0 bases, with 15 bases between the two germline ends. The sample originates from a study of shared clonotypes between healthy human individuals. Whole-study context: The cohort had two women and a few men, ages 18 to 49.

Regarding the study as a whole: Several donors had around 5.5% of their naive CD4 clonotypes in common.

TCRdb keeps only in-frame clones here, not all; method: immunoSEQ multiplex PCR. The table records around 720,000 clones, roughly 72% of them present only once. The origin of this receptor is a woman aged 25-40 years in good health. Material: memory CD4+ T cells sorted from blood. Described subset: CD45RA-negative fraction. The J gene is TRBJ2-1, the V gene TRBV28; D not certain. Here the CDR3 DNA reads TGTGCCAGCAGAGGGTTCTTAGCAGCCTCCTACAATGAGCAGTTCTTC. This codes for CASRGFLAASYNEQFF.